Following are 3 T cell receptor beta chains from one sample sequenced in a study of control samples from healthy donors and cancer patients. The protocol was immunoSEQ multiplex PCR, while the TCRdb copy is restricted to in-frame clones and leaves out a portion. The sample holds under 450,000 clones, 90% seen once. Source material: PBMCs. The receptors shown here come from a man aged 40-49 years with head and neck cancer.

The genes are TRBV27 and TRBJ2-7, with D tentatively TRBD2 (7 bases). V was clipped by 2 bases and J by 3 bases, with 26 bases between them. This CDR3 is 19 amino acids long. Germline V gives CDR1 MNHEY, CDR2 SMNVEV (reference sequence). This CDR3 is CASSLNPLRWGGSLYEQYF. CDR3 bases: TGTGCCAGCAGTTTAAACCCTCTTCGATGGGGGGGCTCTCTCTACGAGCAGTACTTC.

V and J are TRBV19 and TRBJ1-2, with no clear D. The germline V gene has CDR1 LNHDA and CDR2 SQIVND (reference sequence). The CDR3 length is 14 residues. V shed 5 bases and J shed 3 bases, with 13 bases lying between them. The CDR3 region is CASSLPGGHYGYTF. Written as DNA, the CDR3 is TGTGCCAGTAGTCTACCGGGCGGCCACTATGGCTACACCTTC.

The chain combines TRBV24-1 with TRBJ2-2; D is possibly TRBD1 (6 bases). Germline V CDR1 and CDR2: KGHDR, SFDVKD. The CDR3 length is 15 residues. The V and J ends lost 5 bases and 1 base respectively, with 10 bases between them. The CDR3 DNA follows: TGTGCCACCAGTGGGGGGCCGGGGAACACCGGGGAGCTGTTTTTT. Translation gives CATSGGPGNTGELFF.